The rows below give T cell receptor beta chains drawn from one sample of a study of blood T cell repertoires in COVID-19. Sequencing used immunoSEQ multiplex PCR; TCRdb keeps in-frame clones, though not all of them. The data show 100,000 to 150,000 clones, roughly 87% seen once. Material for sequencing was peripheral blood. The source of these receptors is a woman aged 80 or over with acute or convalescent COVID-19. Both conserved end residues are part of each CDR3. The order of the fields is V gene, J gene, D gene, clone size, CDR3 DNA, CDR3 protein. D genes are given only for firm matches. Expanded clones get a size class; other rows say once, few or many, or leave the size out.

>TRBV7-9|TRBJ1-5|NA|NA
TGTGCCAGCAGCTTAGCAGGGGATCAGCCCCAGCATTTT
CASSLAGDQPQHF
>TRBV5-1|TRBJ2-4|NA|NA
TGCGCCAGCAGCACCGACAGCAAAAACATTCAGTACTTC
CASSTDSKNIQYF
>TRBV7-8|TRBJ2-3|NA|NA
TGTGCCAGTCGGCTAGGAGCGGACACAGATACGCAGTATTTT
CASRLGADTDTQYF
>TRBV5-1|TRBJ2-1|NA|NA
TGCGCCAGCAGCACGGAGGCGTACAATGAGCAGTTCTTC
CASSTEAYNEQFF
>TRBV19|TRBJ1-1|TRBD1|NA
TGTGCCAGTAGTATCGCGCCAGGGGGCAACACTGAAGCTTTCTTT
CASSIAPGGNTEAFF
>TRBV7-2|TRBJ1-1|NA|NA
TGTGCCAGCAGCCCTAGGCGGGGCGTATTGAACACTGAAGCTTTCTTT
CASSPRRGVLNTEAFF
>TRBV7-9|TRBJ1-3|NA|NA
TGTGCCAGCTCTACCGGGTCGGGTTTGGGTGGAAACACCATATATTTT
CASSTGSGLGGNTIYF
>TRBV5-4|TRBJ1-2|TRBD1|NA
TGTGCCAGCAGCTTGGCCATAATGGGACAGTACTATGGCTACACCTTC
CASSLAIMGQYYGYTF
>TRBV5-1|TRBJ1-2|NA|NA
TGCGCCAGCAGCTTGGATGCGTCCCGGGGCTATGGCTACACCTTC
CASSLDASRGYGYTF
>TRBV21-1|TRBJ1-2|NA|NA
TGTGCCAGCAACCAGGGGTTTGACTATGGCTACACCTTC
CASNQGFDYGYTF
>TRBV5-6|TRBJ1-2|TRBD1|few
TGTGCCAGCAGCTTGTCGGGACAGCGACCTTATGGCTACACCTTC
CASSLSGQRPYGYTF
>TRBV9|TRBJ2-3|TRBD1|NA
TGTGCCAGCAGCGGACCACAGGGGAGAGATACGCAGTATTTT
CASSGPQGRDTQYF
>TRBV5-1|TRBJ2-3|NA|NA
TGCGCCAGCAGCTTGATAGGACAACCCACAGATACGCAGTATTTT
CASSLIGQPTDTQYF
>TRBV19|TRBJ1-1|TRBD1|NA
TGTGCCAGTATGGACAGGGGCGGCTGGACTGAAGCTTTCTTT
CASMDRGGWTEAFF
>TRBV5-4|TRBJ1-1|TRBD1|NA
TGTGCCAGCAGCCCTAACAGGGGGAACACTGAAGCTTTCTTT
CASSPNRGNTEAFF
>TRBV6-6|TRBJ1-2|TRBD1|NA
TGTGCCAGCAGTGGACAGGGAGGTGGCTACACCTTC
CASSGQGGGYTF
>TRBV5-1|TRBJ1-6|TRBD1|NA
TGCGCCAGCAGCGTCTCGACAGGGACTAATTCACCCCTCCACTTT
CASSVSTGTNSPLHF
>TRBV5-1|TRBJ2-2|TRBD2|NA
TGCGCCAGCAGCTCACTAGCGGGGGGATCCGGGGAGCTGTTTTTT
CASSSLAGGSGELFF
>TRBV6-4|TRBJ1-2|NA|NA
TGTGCCACCAAAAACCCAGGAGGGGGCTACACCTTC
CATKNPGGGYTF
>TRBV2|TRBJ1-1|NA|NA
TGTGCCAGCCTGGGGGAAGCGGGGGGGACTGAAGCTTTCTTT
CASLGEAGGTEAFF
>TRBV2|TRBJ1-4|TRBD1|NA
TGTGCCAGCAGGGGCTTGACAGGGACTCGAGAAAAACTGTTTTTT
CASRGLTGTREKLFF
>TRBV28|TRBJ1-5|TRBD1|NA
TGTGCCAGCAGTTACTCACAGGGGGACAACCATTTT
CASSYSQGDNHF
>TRBV6-1|TRBJ1-3|NA|NA
TGTGCCAGCAGTGAAAGGAGGACCCCGGGCGGAAACACCATATATTTT
CASSERRTPGGNTIYF
>TRBV5-4|TRBJ2-5|NA|NA
TGTGCCAGCGGCCCTTCTAGTGGAGGAGCGTACCAAGAGACCCAGTACTTC
CASGPSSGGAYQETQYF
>TRBV5-6|TRBJ2-7|NA|NA
TGTGCCAGCAGCGATCCATATTCGGGGCAGTACTTC
CASSDPYSGQYF
>TRBV5-4|TRBJ2-2|NA|NA
TGTGCCAGCAGCTTCCGGGACTCGAACACCGGGGAGCTGTTTTTT
CASSFRDSNTGELFF
>TRBV7-2|TRBJ1-2|NA|NA
TGTGCCAGCAGCTTAGGGCAGGGGTATGGCTACACCTTC
CASSLGQGYGYTF
>TRBV2|TRBJ1-2|NA|once
TGTGCCAGCAGTGTCATGAGGCGGGCAACTCCCTATGGCTACACCTTC
CASSVMRRATPYGYTF
>TRBV7-9|TRBJ1-2|NA|NA
TGTGCCAGCAGCTTAGGGGCCGTGTCAATGGCGAGAGGCTACACCTTC
CASSLGAVSMARGYTF
>TRBV6-5|TRBJ2-2|TRBD1|NA
TGTGCCAGCAGGGACAGGCCCGGGGAGCTGTTTTTT
CASRDRPGELFF
>TRBV7-9|TRBJ2-7|TRBD1|NA
TGTGCCAGCAGCCGGGGACAGGTCCCCACCTACGAGCAGTACTTC
CASSRGQVPTYEQYF
>TRBV18|TRBJ1-1|TRBD1|NA
TGTGCCAGCTCAACGTCCCGGGACAGGGCTGGCACTGAAGCTTTCTTT
CASSTSRDRAGTEAFF
>TRBV18|TRBJ1-3|TRBD1|NA
TGTGCCAGCTCATCGGGGACAGGTGGAAACACCATATATTTT
CASSSGTGGNTIYF
>TRBV18|TRBJ1-5|NA|NA
TGTGCCAGCTCACCTCCGGCGGGTGTGGGTCAGCCCCAGCATTTT
CASSPPAGVGQPQHF
>TRBV6-2/TRBV6-3|TRBJ1-6|NA|NA
TGTGCCAGCAGTTTCGGGGGTGGACATAATTCACCCCTCCACTTT
CASSFGGGHNSPLHF
>TRBV27|TRBJ1-5|NA|NA
TGTGCCAGCAGACGAGGACAGCTCAATCAGCCCCAGCATTTT
CASRRGQLNQPQHF
>TRBV18|TRBJ2-2|TRBD2|NA
TGTGCCAGCTCACCACCGTCTAGCGGGGGCACCGGGGAGCTGTTTTTT
CASSPPSSGGTGELFF
>TRBV5-1|TRBJ1-3|NA|NA
TGCGCCAGCAGCTCCTCCGTGACAGGCTCTGGAAACACCATATATTTT
CASSSSVTGSGNTIYF
>TRBV6-4|TRBJ1-4|NA|NA
TGTGCCAGCAGTGACGTGCCCCGGAGGGAAAAACTGTTTTTT
CASSDVPRREKLFF
>TRBV18|TRBJ1-1|TRBD1|NA
TGTGCCAGCTCACCGCAACAGGGGGCGCATAGCACTGAAGCTTTCTTT
CASSPQQGAHSTEAFF
>TRBV18|TRBJ1-1|TRBD1|once
TGTGCCAGCTCACCAAATACAGGGGGCAAGGCTGAAGCTTTCTTT
CASSPNTGGKAEAFF
>TRBV15|TRBJ2-2|NA|NA
TGTGCCACCAGCAGAGGCCAGGGGAACACCGGGGAGCTGTTTTTT
CATSRGQGNTGELFF
>TRBV7-9|TRBJ1-3|NA|NA
TGTGCCAGCAGCCCGGACAGTCATCGAAACACCATATATTTT
CASSPDSHRNTIYF
>TRBV7-2|TRBJ2-1|TRBD1|NA
TGTGCCAGCCGCCGGGACAGGGGATCCAATGAGCAGTTCTTC
CASRRDRGSNEQFF
>TRBV4-3|TRBJ1-2|NA|NA
TGCGCCAGCAGCCACGGAGGGTCCGGCGGCTACACCTTC
CASSHGGSGGYTF
>TRBV6-6|TRBJ1-2|NA|NA
TGTGCCAGCAGTTACTCACTCTTAGCTGGCTACACCTTC
CASSYSLLAGYTF
>TRBV18|TRBJ1-4|NA|NA
TGTGCCAGCTCACAGGGCGGGAATGAAAAACTGTTTTTT
CASSQGGNEKLFF
>TRBV19|TRBJ1-2|TRBD1|NA
TGTGCCAGTACAGGGGGGTTGCTCTATGGCTACACCTTC
CASTGGLLYGYTF
>TRBV25-1|TRBJ1-1|NA|NA
TGTGCCAGCAAGGTGAGCGGGGCGAACACTGAAGCTTTCTTT
CASKVSGANTEAFF
>TRBV7-2|TRBJ1-2|NA|NA
TGTGCCAGCAGCTTCATAGCTAACTATGGCTACACCTTC
CASSFIANYGYTF
>TRBV7-3|TRBJ2-2|TRBD2|NA
TGTGCCAGCAGCCGGGGAGGGTTCGGGAACACCGGGGAGCTGTTTTTT
CASSRGGFGNTGELFF